The present TCR beta chain was sequenced within a study of human T cells and chemical hapten exposure. The germline CDR1 and CDR2 sequences are SGHRS and YFSETQ. The CDR3 spans 15 residues. Unmatched junction bases numbered 5, after V lost 0 bases and J lost 5 bases. TCRdb fed the RACE reads into MiXCR, producing one record per CDR3 protein. The table records roughly 97,000 distinct CDR3 sequences, roughly a quarter of them present only once. Noted time point: patch test 3, about 24 weeks after DPC sensitization. Treatment reported: therapeutic diphenylcyclopropenone sensitization with weekly scalp DPC.

The clonotype originates from a man aged 35 to 55 with alopecia areata. Some clones in this sample may be carry-over from other donors' samples. The rearrangement links TRBV5-1 to TRBJ1-1; 9 bases match TRBD1. The sequences come from whole blood, collected in connection with sensitization to the hapten diphenylcyclopropenone (DPC). The CDR3 loop is CASSLARGQGTEAFF. The CDR3 coding sequence is TGCGCCAGCAGCTTGGCCAGGGGACAGGGAACTGAAGCTTTCTTT.